Below, one T cell receptor (beta chain) is given with its context. As yet, its antigen is unknown. The sample comes from a study of cytomegalovirus exposure and HLA in healthy donors. Overall study results and limits: A highly shared variant cluster was judged a likely technical artifact. The authors confirmed in vitro that a few CMV-associated chains were specific for CMV antigens. In a later analysis, parvovirus B19, influenza, CMV and Epstein-Barr virus appeared linked to several top co-occurrence clusters. Cytomegalovirus status was reportedly diagnosed by the classifier with high specificity and sensitivity.

The germline CDR1 and CDR2 sequences are MDHEN and SYDVKM. The V end lost 4 bases, the J end lost 12 bases, and 13 bases lay between the germline ends. The CDR3 is 13 residues long. PCR involved 60 Vbeta and 13 Jbeta primers. Sequenced by immunoSEQ multiplex PCR; TCRdb stores in-frame clones only, minus some. This sample has roughly 170,000 clones, with around 82% found just once. The specimen was PBMCs. The chain joins TRBV28 to TRBJ1-6; no clear D. The origin of this receptor is a male donor in good health and CMV-seronegative. The CDR3 loop reads CASSSRGGVPLHF. Written as DNA, the CDR3 is TGTGCCAGCAGTTCCCGGGGTGGGGTACCCCTCCACTTT.